What follows are 10 T cell receptor beta chains derived from one specimen sequenced in a study of OX40 agonist ivuxolimab in advanced cancers. The data were produced by immunoSEQ multiplex PCR, yet TCRdb's version contains in-frame clones alone and is incomplete. Of about 26,000 clones listed, roughly 80% are singletons. The sample here was CD4+ or CD8+ T cells sorted from blood, taken in a trial of the OX40 agonist ivuxolimab. The source of these receptors is an adult with an advanced solid tumor such as melanoma, head and neck, liver or kidney cancer.

The chain recombines TRBV7-9 with TRBJ1-2, with TRBD1 matching over 8 bases. Germline V gene sequence: CDR1 SEHNR, CDR2 FQNEAQ (reference sequence). Trimming removed 5 bases from V and 5 bases from J; junction bases left unmatched: 10. CDR3 length: 15 amino acids. CDR3 in DNA: TGTGCCAGCAGCCCCCCGTCCGACAGGGGTTATGGCTACACCTTC. Translation: CASSPPSDRGYGYTF.

This rearrangement joins TRBV27 to TRBJ2-1; 8 positions agree with TRBD2. The CDR3 loop spans 15 amino acids. V lost 7 bases, J lost 2 bases, and 7 bases stayed unmatched. Germline assignment: CDR1 MNHEY and CDR2 SMNVEV (reference sequence). CDR3 nucleotides: TGTGCCAGCAACCTCTACGGGGGGGCCTACAATGAGCAGTTCTTC. It codes for CASNLYGGAYNEQFF.

A few counts support this clone. The V gene is TRBV29-1, the J gene TRBJ1-1, with 7 bases that match TRBD1. The CDR3 loop spans 12 amino acids. Germline V gene lookup returns CDR1 SQVTM and CDR2 ANQGSEA. V shed 4 bases and J 6 bases; nucleotides not matched to a gene: 5. In nucleotides, the CDR3 is TGCAGCGTTGTAGGGGGCGAAGCTGAAGCTTTCTTT. Protein product: CSVVGGEAEAFF. Full variable domain (remainder filled in from reference TRBV29-1 and TRBJ1-1): SAVISQKPSRDICQRGTSLTIQCQVDSQVTMMFWYRQQPGQSLTLIATANQGSEATYESGFVIDKFPISRPNLTFSTLTVSNMSPEDSSIYLCSVVGGEAEAFFGQGTRLTVV.

This clone appeared a single time. The chain links TRBV27 to TRBJ1-2; the D gene is possibly TRBD1 (5 bases). Germline assignment: CDR1 MNHEY and CDR2 SMNVEV (reference sequence). V was pared by 1 base and J by 2 bases, with 8 bases between. The CDR3 loop spans 14 amino acids. The CDR3 DNA reads as TGTGCCAGCAGTTTATGGGGCGGCAACTATGGCTACACCTTC. It translates to CASSLWGGNYGYTF.

V is TRBV25-1 and J is TRBJ1-4; TRBD1 agrees at 9 bases. The V gene's germline CDR1 is MGHDK and CDR2 SYGVNS. The CDR3 is 18 residues long. V was pared by 6 bases and J by 1 base, with 12 bases of the junction left unmatched. CDR3 in amino acids: CASRGGQGWRGTNEKLFF. The CDR3 DNA is TGTGCCAGCAGGGGGGGACAGGGTTGGAGAGGAACTAATGAAAAACTGTTTTTT.

This clone turned up a few times. J is TRBJ1-1 and V is TRBV2; D unclear. The V gene's germline CDR1 is SNHLY and CDR2 FYNNEI. The CDR3 contains 14 residues. Trimming took 2 bases from V and 1 from J, leaving 8 bases between them. The CDR3 sequence is CASSELGRNTEAFF. CDR3 nucleotide sequence: TGTGCCAGCAGTGAACTGGGGAGGAACACTGAAGCTTTCTTT. Supplemented by reference TRBV2 and TRBJ1-1, the full variable domain reads EPEVTQTPSHQVTQMGQEVILRCVPISNHLYFYWYRQILGQKVEFLVSFYNNEISEKSEIFDDQFSVERPDGSNFTLKIRSTKLEDSAMYFCASSELGRNTEAFFGQGTRLTVV.

This clone was seen just once. V gene TRBV2 combines with J gene TRBJ1-6; D gene ambiguous. The V and J ends lost 2 bases and 0 bases respectively, with 8 bases between them. Germline V gene sequence: CDR1 SNHLY, CDR2 FYNNEI. The CDR3 contains 16 residues. In DNA, the CDR3 is TGTGCCAGCAGTGAACAGTTCAGCTCCTATAATTCACCCCTCCACTTT. Translating gives CASSEQFSSYNSPLHF.

The chain has TRBV9 and TRBJ2-5; 10 positions match TRBD1. Unmatched junction bases numbered 12, after V lost 0 bases and J lost 4 bases. The CDR3 is made up of 18 amino acids. From germline, CDR1 is SGDLS and CDR2 YYNGEE. DNA for the CDR3: TGTGCCAGCAGCGTAGAAGGGGGAGACAGGGGGCTTCGAGAGACCCAGTACTTC. The encoded protein is CASSVEGGDRGLRETQYF. Together with reference TRBV9 and TRBJ2-5, the CDR3 gives the full variable domain: DSGVTQTPKHLITATGQRVTLRCSPRSGDLSVYWYQQSLDQGLQFLIQYYNGEERAKGNILERFSAQQFPDLHSELNLSSLELGDSALYFCASSVEGGDRGLRETQYFGPGTRLLVL.

This chain joins TRBV2 and TRBJ1-1, with D unclear. The V end was cut by 4 bases, the J end by 0 bases, with 9 bases between. Germline V gene data show CDR1 as SNHLY and CDR2 as FYNNEI. CDR3 length: 14 residues. Here the CDR3 reads CASSGWAVNTEAFF. The CDR3 DNA is TGTGCCAGCAGTGGTTGGGCGGTGAACACTGAAGCTTTCTTT.

The gene calls are TRBV4-1 and TRBJ1-1; D ambiguous. CDR3 length: 15 amino acids. V dropped 0 bases and J dropped 7 bases, with 15 bases sitting between them. Germline values: CDR1 MGHRA, CDR2 YSYEKL. The CDR3 sequence: CASSQDPDGVLEAFF. The CDR3 DNA sequence: TGCGCCAGCAGCCAAGATCCGGACGGGGTCCTTGAAGCTTTCTTT.